Sequencing of this TCR beta chain was carried out in a study of radiotherapy plus CTLA-4 blockade in lung cancer (dated by TCRdb to about 2018). Study-level background: Objective responses occurred in 18% of enrolled patients, and around 29% achieved disease control. What the study reported, not specific to this receptor: TCR clones derived from tumors expanded in peripheral blood after treatment with radiotherapy and ipilimumab. The strongest predictors of response, as reported, were early dynamic changes in blood T cell clones along with a rise in serum interferon-beta after radiation.

The junction shows trimming of 2 bases on V and 3 bases on J, plus 5 bases between the germline ends. Based on the germline V gene, the CDR1 and CDR2 sequences are MNHEY and SVGAGI. The CDR3 contains 14 residues, cysteine and phenylalanine counted. Of the read, only the CDR3 DNA is kept; its 42 bases are in frame from base 1. This clone was seen a few times. The specificity of this receptor is unknown. Base-call qualities are not available, and no considerably larger clone is one nucleotide away. Libraries were constructed by the immunoSEQ multiplex PCR assay. As stored in TCRdb, this immuneACCESS dataset retains in-frame rearrangements with V and J assigned. A fraction of the clones does not appear; measured against another copy, unresolved V genes explain less than half of the discrepancy, and the remainder lacks a known reason. The sample table lists about 120,000 clones, about 83% of them with a count of one. The ten largest clones represent about 5% of the sample.

Focal radiation therapy combined with CTLA-4 blockade (ipilimumab) was tested in patients with chemo-refractory metastatic non-small-cell lung cancer. The chain is made from TRBV6-5 and TRBJ2-6, with an unclear D gene assignment. The receptor's source is a human donor with non-small cell lung cancer who had a partial response to radiotherapy plus ipilimumab. Sequences were derived from peripheral blood, sampled from a patient treated with radiotherapy plus ipilimumab. At the DNA level, the sequence is TGTGCCAGCAGTTACCCCGGTGGGGCCAACGTCCTGACTTTC. Its protein is CASSYPGGANVLTF.